This entry features one T cell receptor (beta chain) sequence. The sample originates from a study of blood T cell repertoires in COVID-19. About the study: Samples taken during acute and convalescent COVID-19 were collected in the United States, Italy and Spain. T cells, B-cell-depleted T cells, or PBMCs provided the cDNA or gDNA that served as material.

The germline V gene has CDR1 MNHEY and CDR2 SVGAGI. V was clipped by 6 bases and J by 2 bases; unmatched bases: 3. This CDR3 has 13 amino acids. The data were produced by immunoSEQ multiplex PCR, yet TCRdb's version contains in-frame clones alone and is incomplete. The repertoire includes approximately 76,000 clones, 86% of them detected once, and around 12% sits in the top ten. V is TRBV6-5 and J is TRBJ1-1; 7 nucleotides match TRBD1. What was sequenced was peripheral blood. This clonotype was sampled from a woman aged 55-70 years with acute or convalescent COVID-19. The CDR3 DNA reads as TGTGCCAGCAGGGGACAGACAAACACTGAAGCTTTCTTT. The encoded protein is CASRGQTNTEAFF.